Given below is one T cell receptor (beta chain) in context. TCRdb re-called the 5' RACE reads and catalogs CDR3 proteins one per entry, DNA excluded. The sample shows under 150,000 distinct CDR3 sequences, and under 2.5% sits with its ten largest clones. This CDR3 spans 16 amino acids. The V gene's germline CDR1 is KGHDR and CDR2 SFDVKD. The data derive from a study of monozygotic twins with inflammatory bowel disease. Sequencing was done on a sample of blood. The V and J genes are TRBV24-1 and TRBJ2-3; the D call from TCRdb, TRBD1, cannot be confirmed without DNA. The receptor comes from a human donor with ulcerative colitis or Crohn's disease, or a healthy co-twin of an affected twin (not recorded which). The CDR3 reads CATSDLRAGRGDTQYF.